These T cell receptor beta chains were read from a single sample in a study of blood T cell repertoires in COVID-19. Generated by immunoSEQ multiplex PCR, the TCRdb table keeps only in-frame clones and is missing some. In the table there are approximately 160,000 clones, over 60% of which are singletons. The specimen sequenced was peripheral blood. These receptors were obtained from a man between 60 and 75 years old with acute or convalescent COVID-19. The conserved cysteine and the conserved F or W are not part of the CDR3 here. D genes are given only for firm matches.

CDR3 protein: ASSEYHFPGVETQY; V gene: TRBV10-1; D gene: NA; J gene: TRBJ2-5
CDR3 protein: ASGPSDTQY; V gene: TRBV12-5; D gene: NA; J gene: TRBJ2-3
CDR3 protein: ASSQSGGPHTEAF; V gene: TRBV23-1; D gene: NA; J gene: TRBJ1-1
CDR3 protein: ASSLDRGQTQY; V gene: TRBV4-1; D gene: TRBD1; J gene: TRBJ2-5
CDR3 protein: ASSYRGVRTDTQY; V gene: TRBV5-5; D gene: TRBD2; J gene: TRBJ2-3
CDR3 protein: ASRSGGLEDTEAF; V gene: TRBV6-5; D gene: TRBD1; J gene: TRBJ1-1
CDR3 protein: AWSRQGGYGYT; V gene: TRBV30; D gene: TRBD1; J gene: TRBJ1-2
CDR3 protein: ASSQATGSVQTQY; V gene: TRBV4-1; D gene: NA; J gene: TRBJ2-5
CDR3 protein: ASSAPQGGGPTEQY; V gene: TRBV7-2; D gene: NA; J gene: TRBJ2-7
CDR3 protein: ASSGSRSAQH; V gene: TRBV19; D gene: NA; J gene: TRBJ1-5
CDR3 protein: ASSLEGGDGELF; V gene: TRBV5-1; D gene: TRBD2; J gene: TRBJ2-2
CDR3 protein: SALTGTGSYEQY; V gene: TRBV29-1; D gene: TRBD1; J gene: TRBJ2-7
CDR3 protein: ASSGGSATNEKLF; V gene: TRBV7-9; D gene: NA; J gene: TRBJ1-4
CDR3 protein: ASSPDRGQGNEQF; V gene: TRBV7-3; D gene: TRBD1; J gene: TRBJ2-1
CDR3 protein: ASRGTLVSEAF; V gene: TRBV6-5; D gene: NA; J gene: TRBJ1-1
CDR3 protein: ATLGQGNTIY; V gene: TRBV6-5; D gene: NA; J gene: TRBJ1-3
CDR3 protein: ASSGGDRGETQY; V gene: TRBV10-2; D gene: TRBD1; J gene: TRBJ2-5
CDR3 protein: ASSLVSAGGRETQY; V gene: TRBV7-8; D gene: TRBD2; J gene: TRBJ2-5
CDR3 protein: ASSPNQGDRSPLH; V gene: TRBV4-3; D gene: NA; J gene: TRBJ1-6
CDR3 protein: ASSGRTGGNEQY; V gene: TRBV7-9; D gene: TRBD1; J gene: TRBJ2-7
CDR3 protein: ASSRTSVSYEQY; V gene: TRBV27; D gene: TRBD2; J gene: TRBJ2-7
CDR3 protein: ASSGRDSATNEKLF; V gene: TRBV2; D gene: TRBD1; J gene: TRBJ1-4
CDR3 protein: ASSYTQSSGYT; V gene: TRBV2; D gene: NA; J gene: TRBJ1-2
CDR3 protein: SVELTGQGNTEAF; V gene: TRBV29-1; D gene: NA; J gene: TRBJ1-1
CDR3 protein: ASSPSGTGNQPQH; V gene: TRBV19; D gene: TRBD1; J gene: TRBJ1-5
CDR3 protein: ASSQAGEQY; V gene: TRBV3-1/TRBV3-2; D gene: NA; J gene: TRBJ2-7
CDR3 protein: ASIGGAGVGDTQY; V gene: TRBV19; D gene: NA; J gene: TRBJ2-3
CDR3 protein: ASSSQGYGYT; V gene: TRBV27; D gene: NA; J gene: TRBJ1-2
CDR3 protein: ASSDPLGARPYEQY; V gene: TRBV5-6; D gene: NA; J gene: TRBJ2-7
CDR3 protein: ASSHRTVYEQY; V gene: TRBV14; D gene: NA; J gene: TRBJ2-7
CDR3 protein: ASTRTSGDQETQY; V gene: TRBV5-1; D gene: TRBD2; J gene: TRBJ2-5
CDR3 protein: ASSLKRTSGGNEQF; V gene: TRBV7-3; D gene: TRBD2; J gene: TRBJ2-1